This is a list of T cell receptor beta chains from one sample in a study of T cells after yellow fever vaccination. TCRdb analysed the 5' RACE reads with MiXCR anew, one entry per CDR3 protein. Here the sample spans about 300,000 distinct CDR3 sequences, 4% being singletons. The sample here was PBMCs, taken 5 days after the yellow fever booster vaccination. The receptor set was obtained from a man younger than 30 who received the YFV17D yellow fever vaccine. CDR3s include the opening cysteine and the closing phenylalanine or tryptophan. Fields, in order: CDR3 protein, CDR3 DNA, V gene, J gene, CDR3 length, clone size, D gene. A D gene is named only where the DNA matches it firmly. Clone sizes are given selectively: once, few, many, or a class where the clone is expanded.

CDR3aa: CASSESGRSRQYF; CDR3nt: TGTGCCAGCAGTGAATCAGGTCGGAGCCGCCAGTACTTC; v_gene: TRBV2; j_gene: TRBJ2-4; len: 13; abundance: NA; d_gene: NA
CDR3aa: CASRRGTSLAEQFF; CDR3nt: TGTGCCAGCAGAAGGGGGACTAGCTTGGCTGAGCAGTTCTTC; v_gene: TRBV27; j_gene: TRBJ2-1; len: 14; abundance: few; d_gene: TRBD2
CDR3aa: CASSRGLAKGELFF; CDR3nt: TGTGCCAGCAGCCGGGGACTAGCGAAAGGGGAGCTGTTTTTT; v_gene: TRBV14; j_gene: TRBJ2-2; len: 14; abundance: few; d_gene: TRBD2
CDR3aa: CASSLVVGGSTGELFF; CDR3nt: TGTGCCAGCAGCTTAGTGGTGGGAGGTTCCACCGGGGAGCTGTTTTTT; v_gene: TRBV7-2; j_gene: TRBJ2-2; len: 16; abundance: NA; d_gene: NA
CDR3aa: CASSYGTGGAKNIQYF; CDR3nt: TGTGCCAGCAGCTATGGGACAGGGGGAGCCAAAAACATTCAGTACTTC; v_gene: TRBV7-2; j_gene: TRBJ2-4; len: 16; abundance: NA; d_gene: TRBD1
CDR3aa: CASSLVVTGTTNEQFF; CDR3nt: TGCGCCAGCAGCTTGGTCGTTACCGGGACCACCAATGAGCAGTTCTTC; v_gene: TRBV5-1; j_gene: TRBJ2-1; len: 16; abundance: many; d_gene: NA
CDR3aa: CASSPDTHSGNTIYF; CDR3nt: TGTGCCAGCAGCCCCGACACCCACTCTGGAAACACCATATATTTT; v_gene: TRBV11-2; j_gene: TRBJ1-3; len: 15; abundance: NA; d_gene: NA
CDR3aa: CASSGVPGELFF; CDR3nt: TGTGCCAGTAGTGGGGTCCCCGGGGAGCTGTTTTTT; v_gene: TRBV19; j_gene: TRBJ2-2; len: 12; abundance: few; d_gene: NA
CDR3aa: CASSMVGRGNEQFF; CDR3nt: TGCGCCAGCAGCATGGTAGGCAGGGGAAATGAGCAGTTCTTC; v_gene: TRBV4-1; j_gene: TRBJ2-1; len: 14; abundance: NA; d_gene: NA
CDR3aa: CASSLDRGEQYF; CDR3nt: TGTGCCAGCAGCTTAGACCGGGGCGAGCAGTACTTC; v_gene: TRBV12-3/TRBV12-4; j_gene: TRBJ2-7; len: 12; abundance: many; d_gene: NA
CDR3aa: CASSLGGQREKLFF; CDR3nt: TGTGCCAGCAGTTTAGGGGGACAGAGGGAAAAACTGTTTTTT; v_gene: TRBV12-3/TRBV12-4; j_gene: TRBJ1-4; len: 14; abundance: few; d_gene: TRBD1
CDR3aa: CASRTGTGQETQYF; CDR3nt: TGCGCCAGCAGAACCGGGACAGGTCAAGAGACCCAGTACTTC; v_gene: TRBV5-1; j_gene: TRBJ2-5; len: 14; abundance: NA; d_gene: TRBD1
CDR3aa: CASSLTTGDTQYF; CDR3nt: TGTGCCAGCAGCTTGACTACCGGAGATACGCAGTATTTT; v_gene: TRBV7-9; j_gene: TRBJ2-3; len: 13; abundance: few; d_gene: NA
CDR3aa: CATDMGLLSSYNSPLHF; CDR3nt: TGTGCCACCGACATGGGACTTCTGAGCTCCTATAATTCACCCCTCCACTTT; v_gene: TRBV7-6; j_gene: TRBJ1-6; len: 17; abundance: NA; d_gene: NA
CDR3aa: CASSSGGVGELFF; CDR3nt: TGTGCCAGCAGTTCAGGGGGTGTCGGGGAGCTGTTTTTT; v_gene: TRBV6-1; j_gene: TRBJ2-2; len: 13; abundance: NA; d_gene: TRBD1
CDR3aa: CASSDRTKNIQYF; CDR3nt: TGTGCCAGCAGCGACAGGACCAAAAACATTCAGTACTTC; v_gene: TRBV5-4; j_gene: TRBJ2-4; len: 13; abundance: NA; d_gene: NA
CDR3aa: CASSVGTGSYTQYF; CDR3nt: TGTGCCAGCAGCGTGGGGACAGGGAGTTATACGCAGTATTTT; v_gene: TRBV9; j_gene: TRBJ2-3; len: 14; abundance: many; d_gene: TRBD1
CDR3aa: CSVEGASTSYEQYF; CDR3nt: TGCAGCGTTGAGGGAGCTTCTACCTCCTACGAGCAGTACTTC; v_gene: TRBV29-1; j_gene: TRBJ2-7; len: 14; abundance: NA; d_gene: NA
CDR3aa: CASSPWTGSSTDTQYF; CDR3nt: TGTGCCAGCAGTCCATGGACAGGGAGTAGTACAGATACGCAGTATTTT; v_gene: TRBV6-2/TRBV6-3; j_gene: TRBJ2-3; len: 16; abundance: few; d_gene: TRBD1
CDR3aa: CASSLTVSGANVLTF; CDR3nt: TGTGCCAGCAGTTTAACTGTCTCTGGGGCCAACGTCCTGACTTTC; v_gene: TRBV12-3/TRBV12-4; j_gene: TRBJ2-6; len: 15; abundance: many; d_gene: NA
CDR3aa: CASSPYGYQETQYF; CDR3nt: TGCGCCAGCAGTCCATACGGGTACCAAGAGACCCAGTACTTC; v_gene: TRBV5-1; j_gene: TRBJ2-5; len: 14; abundance: NA; d_gene: NA
CDR3aa: CASSQDRDSRLFF; CDR3nt: TGTGCCAGCAGCCAAGATCGAGACAGCAGGCTGTTTTTT; v_gene: TRBV14; j_gene: TRBJ1-4; len: 13; abundance: few; d_gene: NA
CDR3aa: CASSQEGGGDTDTQYF; CDR3nt: TGTGCCAGCAGCCAAGAGGGCGGGGGGGACACAGATACGCAGTATTTT; v_gene: TRBV4-2; j_gene: TRBJ2-3; len: 16; abundance: NA; d_gene: TRBD2
CDR3aa: CASSTPTRIGEQFF; CDR3nt: TGTGCCAGCAGCACCCCCACTCGGATAGGCGAGCAGTTCTTC; v_gene: TRBV11-2; j_gene: TRBJ2-1; len: 14; abundance: few; d_gene: NA
CDR3aa: CASSRQGALAYEQYF; CDR3nt: TGTGCCAGCAGTCGACAGGGCGCGCTCGCCTACGAGCAGTACTTC; v_gene: TRBV7-2; j_gene: TRBJ2-7; len: 15; abundance: few; d_gene: TRBD1
CDR3aa: CSADSGKSRTSNQPQHF; CDR3nt: TGCAGTGCCGATTCGGGGAAAAGCAGGACGAGCAATCAGCCCCAGCATTTT; v_gene: TRBV20-1; j_gene: TRBJ1-5; len: 17; abundance: many; d_gene: NA
CDR3aa: CASSPSRQGGTGELFF; CDR3nt: TGTGCCAGCAGCCCCTCCCGACAGGGCGGAACCGGGGAGCTGTTTTTT; v_gene: TRBV7-9; j_gene: TRBJ2-2; len: 16; abundance: few; d_gene: TRBD1
CDR3aa: CASSYGGSLQPQHF; CDR3nt: TGTGCCAGCAGTTACGGAGGGAGTCTCCAGCCCCAGCATTTT; v_gene: TRBV6-6; j_gene: TRBJ1-5; len: 14; abundance: few; d_gene: NA
CDR3aa: CASSLATPLAGGLSYEQFF; CDR3nt: TGTGCCAGCAGCTTAGCAACCCCGCTAGCGGGGGGCCTTTCGTATGAGCAGTTCTTC; v_gene: TRBV7-2; j_gene: TRBJ2-1; len: 19; abundance: many; d_gene: TRBD2
CDR3aa: CASSLPTSGSYNEQFF; CDR3nt: TGCGCCAGCAGCTTGCCGACTAGCGGGTCCTACAATGAGCAGTTCTTC; v_gene: TRBV5-1; j_gene: TRBJ2-1; len: 16; abundance: few; d_gene: TRBD2
CDR3aa: CASSFAGTGEDTIYF; CDR3nt: TGCGCCAGCAGCTTCGCCGGGACAGGGGAAGACACCATATATTTT; v_gene: TRBV5-1; j_gene: TRBJ1-3; len: 15; abundance: few; d_gene: TRBD1
CDR3aa: CASSSGTGALNTEAFF; CDR3nt: TGCGCCAGCAGCTCCGGGACTGGGGCTTTGAACACTGAAGCTTTCTTT; v_gene: TRBV5-1; j_gene: TRBJ1-1; len: 16; abundance: few; d_gene: NA
CDR3aa: CASGRTSGGPYNEQFF; CDR3nt: TGTGCCAGCGGAAGAACTAGCGGGGGGCCTTACAATGAGCAGTTCTTC; v_gene: TRBV6-5; j_gene: TRBJ2-1; len: 16; abundance: many; d_gene: TRBD2
CDR3aa: CASSSRSGAEYPPDTQYF; CDR3nt: TGTGCCAGCAGCTCCCGATCGGGGGCCGAGTACCCCCCAGATACGCAGTATTTT; v_gene: TRBV9; j_gene: TRBJ2-3; len: 18; abundance: NA; d_gene: NA
CDR3aa: CASSFPGLNYEAFF; CDR3nt: TGTGCCAGCAGCTTCCCTGGACTCAATTATGAAGCTTTCTTT; v_gene: TRBV7-9; j_gene: TRBJ1-1; len: 14; abundance: few; d_gene: NA